This TCR beta chain was documented in a study of blood T cell repertoires in COVID-19. The wider study: Acute-phase and convalescent COVID-19 samples originated in the United States, Italy and Spain.

Authors' analysis steps: Amplifying reference gene primers gave estimates of nucleated cell counts. Clones were read by immunoSEQ multiplex PCR, and TCRdb kept only the in-frame ones, dropping some. V and J calls and clone size are copied from that table; D and trimming were computed from the DNA. The sample includes about 74,000 clones, roughly four fifths of them seen just once. CDR3 size: 14 residues. Germline CDR1 LNHDA, CDR2 SQIVND (reference sequence). Unmatched junction bases numbered 7, after V lost 4 bases and J lost 5 bases. Sequencing was carried out using peripheral blood. This receptor was obtained from a man aged 70 or older with acute or convalescent COVID-19. The rearrangement links TRBV19 to TRBJ2-7, with TRBD2 matching over 8 bases. The CDR3 spells CASSTGRAFHEQYF. The CDR3 coding sequence is TGTGCCAGTAGTACCGGGAGGGCCTTCCACGAGCAGTACTTC.